The 27 T cell receptor beta chains listed next were all sequenced from one sample in a study of T cells after posttransplantation cyclophosphamide listed by TCRdb under 2016. Library method: the immunoSEQ multiplex PCR assay. As stored in TCRdb, this immuneACCESS dataset retains in-frame rearrangements with V and J assigned. A fraction of the clones does not appear; measured against another copy, unresolved V genes explain less than half of the discrepancy, and the remainder lacks a known reason. The sample counts around 34,000 clones, each observed more than once. The ten largest account for approximately 6.4% of the sample. Sequenced material: PBMCs. Every receptor here comes from a woman aged 45-60 years in good health and a related stem cell transplant donor.

This clone was detected ten times or more. The genes are TRBV6-4 and TRBJ2-1, with D perhaps matching TRBD2 (5 bases). The germline V gene encodes CDR1 MRHNA and CDR2 SNTAGT. The CDR3 spans 15 residues. Trimming stripped 3 bases from V and 6 bases from J, with 15 bases between. CDR3 nucleotide sequence: TGTGCCAGCAGTGATAAGGCGGGCCCCATCAATGAGCAGTTCTTC. Encoded protein: CASSDKAGPINEQFF.

This clone was found many times. The chain couples TRBV14 to TRBJ2-3; D is unresolved. The V and J ends lost 1 base and 4 bases respectively, with 9 bases between them. This CDR3 comprises 14 residues. Per the germline V gene, CDR1 is SGHDN and CDR2 is FVKESK. CDR3 sequence (DNA): TGTGCCAGCAGCCAAGTGACTTGGGCAGATACGCAGTATTTT. This codes for CASSQVTWADTQYF.

This clone was seen many times. The chain employs TRBV11-3 and TRBJ2-3; 9 nucleotides match TRBD1. J was trimmed by 2 bases and V by 3 bases; bases with no gene match: 12. The germline V gene has CDR1 SGHNT and CDR2 YENEEA. This CDR3 contains 18 residues. The CDR3 DNA is TGTGCCAGCAGCTTGGGACAGGGCCCCTTTACCTCCACAGATACGCAGTATTTT. Translated: CASSLGQGPFTSTDTQYF.

The chain couples TRBV30 to TRBJ2-7; no reliable D call. The length of the CDR3 is 12 residues. The germline V gene has CDR1 GTSNPN and CDR2 SVGIG (reference sequence). Trimming took 0 bases from V and 1 from J, leaving 4 bases between them. CDR3 bases: TGTGCCTGGAGTGTACGGTCCTACGAGCAGTACTTC. It is translated as CAWSVRSYEQYF.

This chain links TRBV9 with TRBJ2-5; D is possibly TRBD1 (5 bases). This CDR3 has 13 amino acids. Trimming stripped 7 bases from V and 5 bases from J, with 15 bases between. Germline CDR1 reads SGDLS; CDR2 reads YYNGEE. The CDR3 region has the DNA TGTGCCAGCTCTGGGGCCACCTGGGAGACCCAGTACTTC. Encoded protein: CASSGATWETQYF. The variable domain in full, with the rest retrieved from reference TRBV9 and TRBJ2-5, is DSGVTQTPKHLITATGQRVTLRCSPRSGDLSVYWYQQSLDQGLQFLIQYYNGEERAKGNILERFSAQQFPDLHSELNLSSLELGDSALYFCASSGATWETQYFGPGTRLLVL.

For the CDR3, the DNA is TGTGCCAGCAGTCAGGGGGCAGGGTGGACCTACGAGCAGTACTTC. Protein sequence: CASSQGAGWTYEQYF. The rearrangement joins TRBV25-1 to TRBJ2-7, with 8 bases fitting TRBD1. This CDR3 spans 15 amino acids. V shed 5 bases, J shed 2 bases, and the junction held 8 bases outside the gene matches. Germline assignment: CDR1 MGHDK and CDR2 SYGVNS.

This clone was counted at least ten times. CDR3 DNA sequence: TGTGCCAGCAGCTCTACTAGCGGGGCAACCTACGAGCAGTACTTC. It translates to CASSSTSGATYEQYF. The chain is built from TRBV11-2 and TRBJ2-7; 10 bases are a match to TRBD2. The CDR3 spans 15 residues. In germline, CDR1 is SGHAT, CDR2 FQNNGV. V lost 4 bases and J lost 2; bases outside the gene matches: 5.

This clone was seen ten or more times. The V and J genes are TRBV11-3 and TRBJ2-7; tentatively, D is TRBD1 (6 bases). V lost 8 bases, J lost 6 bases, and 26 bases lay in between. CDR1 and CDR2 (germline): SGHNT, YENEEA. The CDR3 covers 16 residues. The CDR3 bases are TGTGCCAGCCAGGGCGTTTCAACAGGGTCCCCCCGCGAGCAGTACTTC. It is translated as CASQGVSTGSPREQYF.

This clone was seen at least ten times. The chain recombines TRBV6-5 with TRBJ1-2; 7 bases agree with TRBD1. Trimming cost V 5 bases and J 7 bases; bases outside gene matches: 7. The CDR3 consists of 13 residues. Germline lookup yields CDR1 MNHEY and CDR2 SVGAGI. The CDR3 spells CASSPGQAGGYTF. Written as DNA, the CDR3 is TGTGCCAGCAGTCCCGGACAGGCTGGTGGCTACACCTTC.

The chain is built from TRBV29-1 and TRBJ2-7, with D uncertain. Germline CDR1 is SQVTM and CDR2 is ANQGSEA. Trimming took off 6 bases at V and 3 bases at J, with 15 bases between the two ends. This CDR3 comprises 13 residues. CDR3 residues: CSVVTETRYEQYF. Written as DNA, the CDR3 is TGCAGCGTAGTCACAGAAACCCGCTACGAGCAGTACTTC.

This clone was recorded many times. The rearrangement uses TRBV28 and TRBJ1-2; tentative D call: TRBD1 (5 bases). Germline assignment: CDR1 MDHEN and CDR2 SYDVKM. V gave up 2 bases and J gave up 5 bases, with 12 bases separating them. This CDR3 has 14 amino acids. As DNA, the CDR3 is TGTGCCAGCAGTTTAGAGACAGCCTTATATGGCTACACCTTC. Translation gives CASSLETALYGYTF.

This clone was counted many times. This chain joins TRBV19 and TRBJ2-5; D possibly corresponds to TRBD2 (5 bases). The CDR3 is 12 residues long. V was trimmed by 3 bases and J by 5 bases, leaving 7 bases between them. CDR1 LNHDA and CDR2 SQIVND come from the germline V gene (reference sequence). CDR3 amino acids: CASSIGGETQYF. In DNA, the CDR3 is TGTGCCAGTAGTATCGGCGGGGAGACCCAGTACTTC.

This clone came up many times. V is TRBV4-1 and J is TRBJ2-1; 14 positions agree with TRBD2. V dropped 4 bases and J dropped 9; count of bases not matched to a gene: 11. Germline assignment: CDR1 MGHRA and CDR2 YSYEKL. The CDR3 covers 17 residues. CDR3 sequence (DNA): TGCGCCAGCAGCCTTACCGGGACTAGCGGGAGTTGGGGTGAGCAGTTCTTC. Translation: CASSLTGTSGSWGEQFF.

This clone was seen ten or more times. This chain uses TRBV11-3 with TRBJ2-5; TRBD1 matches 11 bases. With 5 bases clipped from V and 5 bases from J, the junction kept 7 bases outside the gene matches. The CDR3 is made up of 15 amino acids. Germline V gives CDR1 SGHNT, CDR2 YENEEA. This CDR3 reads CASSARDRGEETQYF. In DNA, the CDR3 is TGTGCCAGCAGCGCCCGGGACAGGGGGGAGGAGACCCAGTACTTC.

This clone was seen at least ten times. This rearrangement joins TRBV18 to TRBJ1-5; 8 nucleotides line up with TRBD1. Germline CDR1 and CDR2: KGHSH and LQKENI. V dropped 2 bases and J dropped 3; count of bases not matched to a gene: 9. The CDR3 runs to 17 residues. The CDR3 nucleotides read TGTGCCAGCTCACCAGGGTACGGACAGGGAGTCAATCAGCCCCAGCATTTT. Translating it yields CASSPGYGQGVNQPQHF.

This clone was seen repeatedly, ten times or more. The chain has TRBV27 and TRBJ2-7, with a possible D match to TRBD1 (5 bases). V shed 3 bases and J shed 8 bases, with 14 bases lying between them. This CDR3 spans 13 amino acids. The germline V gene has CDR1 MNHEY and CDR2 SMNVEV (reference sequence). In DNA, the CDR3 is TGTGCCAGCAGTTTCTCAGGGTTAGGGCAGCAGTACTTC. Its protein product is CASSFSGLGQQYF.

In this sample, this clone turned up a few times. This rearrangement joins TRBV5-1 to TRBJ2-3, with 7 nucleotides matching TRBD2. CDR1 is SGHRS and CDR2 is YFSETQ in the germline V gene. Trimming took 0 bases from V and 3 from J; bases not matched to a gene: 10. The CDR3 runs to 17 residues. The CDR3 here is CASSLELFGGGTDTQYF. CDR3 nucleotides: TGCGCCAGCAGCTTGGAGTTGTTCGGGGGAGGGACAGATACGCAGTATTTT.

This clone came up many times. The CDR3 region is CASSYSSGQGNYGYTF. CDR3 nucleotides: TGTGCCAGCAGTTACTCCAGTGGGCAGGGAAACTATGGCTACACCTTC. The chain carries TRBV6-5 and TRBJ1-2; possible D gene TRBD1, 5 bases. Germline V gene sequence: CDR1 MNHEY, CDR2 SVGAGI. The CDR3 totals 16 residues. V shed 0 bases and J shed 2 bases, with 13 bases lying between them.

This clone was counted at least ten times. This rearrangement joins TRBV13 to TRBJ2-6, with 10 bases identical to TRBD1. The CDR3 covers 17 residues. CDR1 is PRHDT, CDR2 FYEKMQ, per germline (reference sequence). The trim removed 7 bases at V and 4 bases at J, leaving 10 bases unmatched. The CDR3 spells CASTRDRGFSGANVLTF. DNA for the CDR3: TGTGCCAGCACCCGGGACAGGGGATTTTCAGGGGCCAACGTCCTGACTTTC.

This clone has a count of ten or more. V is TRBV4-1 and J is TRBJ2-7; 7 nucleotides match TRBD2. The CDR3 sequence is 16 residues long. The V gene's germline CDR1 is MGHRA and CDR2 YSYEKL. J gave up 2 bases and V 0 bases, and 7 bases lay outside the gene matches. The CDR3 DNA sequence: TGCGCCAGCAGCCAAGATCTCGCGGGAGTAACCTACGAGCAGTACTTC. Protein product: CASSQDLAGVTYEQYF.

The sample holds many counts of this clone. CDR3 nucleotides: TGTGCCATCAGTGAGTCCCGGGCAGGGGAAATAAACTATGGCTACACCTTC. This translates into CAISESRAGEINYGYTF. This chain uses TRBV10-3 with TRBJ1-2; TRBD1 is a possible D gene (6 bases). V was pared by 0 bases and J by 2 bases, with 16 bases between. CDR3 length equals 17 residues. Germline V CDR1 and CDR2: ENHRY, SYGVKD.

This clone was detected ten times or more. The chain uses TRBV7-2 and TRBJ2-7; 8 bases are shared with TRBD1. This CDR3 has 16 residues. Trimming took 1 base from V and 5 from J; bases not matched to a gene: 10. The germline gives CDR1 SGHTA, CDR2 FQGNSA. In nucleotides, the CDR3 is TGTGCCAGCAGCTTAGAGGGCAGGGGGCCGCAGGACGAGCAGTACTTC. Encoded protein: CASSLEGRGPQDEQYF.

This clone was counted at least ten times. The rearrangement links TRBV27 to TRBJ2-1; weak D call: TRBD2 (6 bases). Germline lookup yields CDR1 MNHEY and CDR2 SMNVEV (reference sequence). Trimming removed 5 bases from V and 9 bases from J, with 20 bases in between. The CDR3 is made up of 15 amino acids. The CDR3: CASSLTRTVSGEQFF. CDR3 sequence (DNA): TGTGCCAGCAGTCTAACTAGGACGGTTAGCGGTGAGCAGTTCTTC.

This clone was seen repeatedly, ten times or more. V and J are TRBV19 and TRBJ2-4, with D perhaps assigned TRBD1 or TRBD2 (5 bases each). The germline gives CDR1 LNHDA, CDR2 SQIVND (reference sequence). V was cut by 4 bases and J by 0 bases, with 19 bases left in between. The CDR3 loop spans 18 amino acids. CDR3 residues: CASSKRGMTELAKNIQYF. CDR3 nucleotides: TGTGCCAGTAGTAAGAGGGGAATGACAGAGCTAGCCAAAAACATTCAGTACTTC.

Only a few counts were recorded for this clone. The chain has TRBV28 and TRBJ2-7, with 10 bases fitting TRBD2. The CDR3 sequence is 14 residues long. V lost 5 bases and J lost 5; bases outside the gene matches: 6. Germline V lookup: CDR1 MDHEN, CDR2 SYDVKM. CDR3 sequence: CASSREREGDEQYF. CDR3 bases: TGTGCCAGCAGTCGGGAGCGGGAGGGCGACGAGCAGTACTTC.

In its sample, this clone was seen a few times. The chain combines TRBV24-1 with TRBJ2-7, with D possibly matching TRBD2 (6 bases). The CDR3 extends over 14 amino acids. Germline V gene sequence: CDR1 KGHDR, CDR2 SFDVKD. V dropped 5 bases and J dropped 4 bases, with 14 bases sitting between them. CDR3 residues: CATSAGTPYYEQYF. The CDR3 nucleotides are TGTGCCACCAGTGCCGGGACTCCTTATTACGAGCAGTACTTC.

This clone was observed many times. The CDR3 DNA reads as TGCGCCAGCAGCCAACCTGTAGCGGGAGGCACAGATACGCAGTATTTT. Amino acid sequence: CASSQPVAGGTDTQYF. This sequence joins TRBV4-1 and TRBJ2-3; 9 bases align to TRBD2. The CDR3 loop spans 16 amino acids. J gave up 1 base and V 2 bases, and 4 bases lay outside the gene matches. The germline gives CDR1 MGHRA, CDR2 YSYEKL.